The present entry profiles one T cell receptor (beta chain) with its context. This entry is derived from a study of PD-1 blockade in mismatch repair-deficient tumors. Germline CDR1 and CDR2: SQVTM and ANQGSEA. The CDR3 length is 14 residues. Losses at the gene ends were 7 bases for V and 3 bases for J; bases not matched to a gene: 8. Assay: immunoSEQ multiplex PCR; the TCRdb copy retains only in-frame clones and omits some. The table has 50,000 to 75,000 clones, approximately 89% seen once. The receptor was derived from an adult with mismatch repair-deficient cancer. The V call is TRBV29-1, the J call TRBJ2-1, with 8 positions matching TRBD2. Specimen: peripheral blood, collected 52 weeks after starting pembrolizumab. The CDR3 DNA is TGCAGCGCTCCCAGCGGGGGAAGCTACAATGAGCAGTTCTTC. Translating it yields CSAPSGGSYNEQFF.